The 22 T cell receptor beta chains below come from one sample, sequenced in a study of shared clonotypes between healthy human individuals. Sequencing used immunoSEQ multiplex PCR; TCRdb keeps in-frame clones, though not all of them. Of about 960,000 clones listed, less than 85% are singletons. Sequencing used memory CD4+ T cells sorted from blood. Subset denoted: CD45RA-negative fraction. The receptors come from a young man in good health.

This rearrangement joins TRBV7-2 to TRBJ2-5; 11 bases are shared with TRBD2. J gave up 6 bases and V 4 bases, and 4 bases lay outside the gene matches. Germline V CDR1 and CDR2: SGHTA, FQGNSA. This CDR3 has 14 residues. CDR3 nucleotide sequence: TGTGCCAGCAGCTCGGGGACTAGCGGACAGACCCAGTACTTC. The encoded protein is CASSSGTSGQTQYF.

The rearrangement links TRBV19 to TRBJ2-3; D is ambiguous. Germline assignment: CDR1 LNHDA and CDR2 SQIVND (reference sequence). The V and J ends lost 7 bases and 5 bases respectively, with 10 bases between them. This CDR3 contains 12 residues. CDR3 sequence: CASTPMRDTQYF. CDR3 sequence (DNA): TGTGCCAGTACCCCTATGAGAGATACGCAGTATTTT. The variable domain in full, with the rest retrieved from reference TRBV19 and TRBJ2-3, is DGGITQSPKYLFRKEGQNVTLSCEQNLNHDAMYWYRQDPGQGLRLIYYSQIVNDFQKGDIAEGYSVSREKKESFPLTVTSAQKNPTAFYLCASTPMRDTQYFGPGTRLTVL.

This rearrangement joins TRBV5-4 to TRBJ1-2; possible D gene TRBD1, 6 bases. V lost 1 base to trimming and J lost 8 bases, with 18 bases between them. CDR1 SGHNT and CDR2 YYREEE come from the germline V gene (reference sequence). The CDR3 extends over 15 amino acids. CDR3 in amino acids: CASSLSAGATFGYTF. CDR3 coding DNA: TGTGCCAGCAGCTTGTCGGCAGGGGCTACCTTCGGCTACACCTTC.

The genes are TRBV5-1 and TRBJ1-1; 10 bases match TRBD1. The germline V gene encodes CDR1 SGHRS and CDR2 YFSETQ. This CDR3 spans 18 amino acids. The junction had 12 bases not matched to a gene; V was cut back by 4 bases and J by 0 bases. This CDR3 is CASSPWSGQGRMNTEAFF. For the CDR3, the DNA is TGCGCCAGCAGCCCATGGTCGGGACAGGGGAGGATGAACACTGAAGCTTTCTTT.

This chain joins TRBV29-1 and TRBJ2-7, with TRBD1 identical over 9 bases. The CDR3 is made up of 14 amino acids. CDR1 SQVTM and CDR2 ANQGSEA come from the germline V gene. The V segment lost 1 base and the J segment 7 bases; nucleotides outside the gene matches: 8. The CDR3 sequence is CSVEGRGTGREQYF. CDR3 coding DNA: TGCAGCGTTGAAGGAAGAGGGACAGGGCGGGAGCAGTACTTC.

The gene calls are TRBV5-8 and TRBJ1-2, with 7 bases fitting TRBD1. The ends lost 0 bases at V and 2 bases at J; junction bases unmatched: 1. This CDR3 comprises 14 residues. Germline V CDR1 and CDR2: SGHTS, YDEGEE. CDR3 DNA: TGTGCCAGCAGCTTGGTGGACAGGAACTATGGCTACACCTTC. The encoded protein is CASSLVDRNYGYTF.

CDR3 in DNA: TGTGCCAGCAGCCCCAGGGGCCAAGAGACCCAGTACTTC. Its protein is CASSPRGQETQYF. V gene TRBV6-5 combines with J gene TRBJ2-5; D may be TRBD1 (6 bases). Trimming shortened V by 6 bases and J by 1 base, and 9 bases separated the two germline ends. The CDR3 has 13 amino acids. Looked up from germline, CDR1 is MNHEY and CDR2 is SVGAGI.

On this clone: Given a far larger clone just one base away, this is likely a sequencing read error. The J gene is TRBJ1-6, the V gene TRBV5-6, with D possibly TRBD1 on 5 matching bases. CDR1 is SGHDT, CDR2 YYEEEE, per germline. Between the trimmed V and J ends, which lost 0 bases and 4 bases, there was a span of 5 bases. The CDR3 contains 14 residues. CDR3 nucleotide sequence: TGTGCCAGCAGCTTGGGACAGTATAATTCACCCCTCCACTTT. It is translated as CASSLGQYNSPLHF.

A single count supports this clone. The chain employs TRBV30 and TRBJ2-1, with D maybe TRBD2 (5 bases). CDR3 length equals 13 residues. Trimming took off 4 bases at V and 4 bases at J, with 11 bases between the two ends. Per the germline V gene, CDR1 is GTSNPN and CDR2 is SVGIG (reference sequence). The CDR3 loop reads CAWTPTRYNEQFF. CDR3 bases: TGTGCCTGGACCCCCACTAGGTACAATGAGCAGTTCTTC.

The CDR3: CSVRTGQGAGNTIYF. The CDR3 nucleotides read TGCAGCGTTCGTACGGGACAGGGGGCTGGAAACACCATATATTTT. The chain uses TRBV29-1 and TRBJ1-3, with 11 bases identical to TRBD1. This CDR3 is 15 amino acids long. Losses at the gene ends were 5 bases for V and 2 bases for J; bases not matched to a gene: 5. Germline-derived CDR1 and CDR2 are SQVTM and ANQGSEA.

The chain carries TRBV7-2 and TRBJ2-2; 11 nucleotides match TRBD2. CDR1 SGHTA and CDR2 FQGNSA come from the germline V gene. The CDR3 has 16 amino acids. The V gene end was trimmed by 5 bases and the J gene end by 3 bases; junction bases not matched to a gene: 5. Here the CDR3 DNA reads TGTGCCAGCAGCCGGAGGACTAGCGGGCACACCGGGGAGCTGTTTTTT. Translated, it gives CASSRRTSGHTGELFF.

The rearrangement uses TRBV7-9 and TRBJ1-3; D gene ambiguous. CDR3 length equals 14 residues. Germline V gives CDR1 SEHNR, CDR2 FQNEAQ (reference sequence). With 0 bases removed from V and 0 bases from J, the gap between germline ends came to 3 bases. CDR3 residues: CASSLAVSGNTIYF. CDR3 sequence (DNA): TGTGCCAGCAGCTTAGCTGTCTCTGGAAACACCATATATTTT.

J is TRBJ1-1 and V is TRBV10-1; perhaps TRBD1 as D (5 bases). V was shortened by 3 bases and J by 14 bases, with 25 bases between the two germline ends. The CDR3 length is 15 residues. CDR1 and CDR2 (germline): WNHNN, SYGVQD (reference sequence). Here the CDR3 DNA reads TGCGCCAGCAGTGATTTTACCGCGGGGCCTTCCAGTTTCTTCTTT. Translating gives CASSDFTAGPSSFFF.

The chain joins TRBV5-1 to TRBJ2-5, with 8 nucleotides matching TRBD1. J lost 5 bases, V lost 0 bases, and 9 bases had no gene match. The CDR3 length is 16 residues. Germline-derived CDR1 and CDR2 are SGHRS and YFSETQ. Written as DNA, the CDR3 is TGCGCCAGCAGCTTGGGGTACCAGGGGGCGGTGGAGACCCAGTACTTC. It translates to CASSLGYQGAVETQYF.

The V call is TRBV30, the J call TRBJ2-3; perhaps TRBD2 as D (6 bases). This CDR3 is 13 amino acids long. Germline V gene sequence: CDR1 GTSNPN, CDR2 SVGIG (reference sequence). The ends were cut back, 0 bases at V and 8 bases at J, with 12 bases in the middle. The CDR3 reads CAWSVVRGGTQYF. CDR3 DNA: TGTGCCTGGAGTGTGGTTAGGGGAGGTACGCAGTATTTT.

J is TRBJ1-3 and V is TRBV30; D unresolved. CDR1 GTSNPN and CDR2 SVGIG come from the germline V gene (reference sequence). Deletions cut 4 bases from V and 0 bases from J, with 7 bases between. CDR3 length: 13 residues. CDR3 sequence (DNA): TGTGCCTGGAATAGCGGCTCTGGAAACACCATATATTTT. Residues: CAWNSGSGNTIYF.

In its sample, this clone was seen once. The same CDR3 can be traced to other DNA sequences in this sample. The chain joins TRBV7-9 to TRBJ1-1; TRBD1 might be the D (5 bases). The V end was cut by 6 bases, the J end by 5 bases, with 16 bases between. The CDR3 extends over 14 amino acids. Germline V lookup: CDR1 SEHNR, CDR2 FQNEAQ (reference sequence). This CDR3 reads CASSPPLGQTEAFF. The CDR3 DNA follows: TGTGCCAGCAGTCCCCCCTTGGGGCAAACTGAAGCTTTCTTT.

V usage is TRBV27 and J usage is TRBJ2-7; 8 positions match TRBD2. V gave up 2 bases and J gave up 3 bases; unmatched junction bases: 21. The CDR3 has 20 residues. Germline V gene sequence: CDR1 MNHEY, CDR2 SMNVEV (reference sequence). The CDR3: CASSLRSYSTGTRARYEQYF. Here the CDR3 DNA reads TGTGCCAGCAGTTTACGATCCTACTCTACCGGGACTAGGGCACGCTACGAGCAGTACTTC.

The chain uses TRBV7-2 and TRBJ2-5, with 7 nucleotides matching TRBD1. V lost 5 bases to trimming and J lost 2 bases; unmatched junction nucleotides: 5. CDR1 and CDR2 from the germline V gene are SGHTA and FQGNSA. The CDR3 is 14 residues long. CDR3 DNA sequence: TGTGCCAGCAGCACCCGGGACAGACAAGAGACCCAGTACTTC. Encoded protein: CASSTRDRQETQYF.

The genes are TRBV6-6 and TRBJ2-1, with D possibly TRBD2 on 6 matching bases. The V end was cut by 5 bases, the J end by 11 bases, with 16 bases between. The CDR3 totals 13 residues. Germline V gene data show CDR1 as MNHNY and CDR2 as SVGAGI (reference sequence). The CDR3 sequence is CASSRLRDGQQFF. The DNA of the CDR3 is TGTGCCAGCAGTCGTCTGCGGGATGGTCAGCAGTTCTTC.

J is TRBJ1-5 and V is TRBV28; the match to TRBD1 covers 8 bases. The CDR3 spans 16 residues. Germline V CDR1 and CDR2: MDHEN, SYDVKM. V gave up 2 bases and J gave up 4 bases; unmatched junction bases: 7. CDR3 nucleotides: TGTGCCAGCAGTTTACCCCGGACAGGGTTAAATCAGCCCCAGCATTTT. It is translated as CASSLPRTGLNQPQHF.

This clone was seen only a few times. This chain links TRBV6-7 with TRBJ2-1; TRBD1 or TRBD2 may be the D gene (6 bases each). TRBV6-7 has ORF status, its function being uncertain. Trimming cost V 11 bases and J 8 bases, with 19 bases left between them. There are 13 residues in the CDR3. The CDR3 here is CAGTGGARDEQFF. In DNA form, the CDR3 reads TGTGCCGGGACCGGGGGCGCCCGGGATGAGCAGTTCTTC.